This TCR beta chain was found in a study of sequential checkpoint blockade in melanoma. The ends were cut back, 7 bases at V and 1 base at J, with 13 bases in the middle. This CDR3 comprises 14 residues. CDR1 MNHGY and CDR2 SAAAGT come from the germline V gene. Treatment specified: randomized to nivolumab then ipilimumab (arm A) or the reverse (arm B). Profiling relied on immunoSEQ multiplex PCR, and the TCRdb table lists in-frame clones only, not all of them. The sample holds 37,000 or so clones, 32% seen once. V usage is TRBV6-8 and J usage is TRBJ1-1; D unclear. The material sequenced was tumor tissue (inferred from file names), taken from a patient given nivolumab and ipilimumab in sequence. This receptor was taken from a human donor with melanoma. CDR3 coding DNA: TGTGCCAGCACCACGTGGGGTTGGAACACTGAAGCTTTCTTT. This encodes CASTTWGWNTEAFF.